This T cell receptor (beta chain) stems from a study of read filtering for tumor transcriptome and immune sequencing. The study's findings and limits: The sorted CD138-negative fraction was a mixed bone marrow immune population, not purified T cells. IR-seq and RNA-seq agreed better without single-read clonotypes. In IR-seq, single-read clonotypes were roughly 80% of clonotypes but approximately 3.5% of reads.

The library was built from roughly 400 ng RNA with molecular barcoded adaptors for alpha/delta and beta/gamma chains. Each CDR3 protein is one row after TCRdb ran MiXCR on the reads. This repertoire shows 35,000 to 50,000 distinct CDR3 sequences, around an eighth found once; its top ten account for approximately 7%. The CDR3 runs to 13 residues. V was trimmed by 6 bases and J by 5 bases, leaving 14 bases between them. CDR1 and CDR2 (germline): SGHDT, YYEEEE. There are many counts of this clonotype. The antigen is not known. This clonotype was sampled from a donor aged 40 or over with multiple myeloma. The specimen was a population of CD138-negative cells sorted from bone marrow. This chain joins TRBV5-6 and TRBJ1-1; possible D gene TRBD1, 5 bases. The CDR3 reads CASTWGGGTEAFF. The CDR3 coding sequence is TGTGCCAGCACCTGGGGTGGGGGGACTGAAGCTTTCTTT.